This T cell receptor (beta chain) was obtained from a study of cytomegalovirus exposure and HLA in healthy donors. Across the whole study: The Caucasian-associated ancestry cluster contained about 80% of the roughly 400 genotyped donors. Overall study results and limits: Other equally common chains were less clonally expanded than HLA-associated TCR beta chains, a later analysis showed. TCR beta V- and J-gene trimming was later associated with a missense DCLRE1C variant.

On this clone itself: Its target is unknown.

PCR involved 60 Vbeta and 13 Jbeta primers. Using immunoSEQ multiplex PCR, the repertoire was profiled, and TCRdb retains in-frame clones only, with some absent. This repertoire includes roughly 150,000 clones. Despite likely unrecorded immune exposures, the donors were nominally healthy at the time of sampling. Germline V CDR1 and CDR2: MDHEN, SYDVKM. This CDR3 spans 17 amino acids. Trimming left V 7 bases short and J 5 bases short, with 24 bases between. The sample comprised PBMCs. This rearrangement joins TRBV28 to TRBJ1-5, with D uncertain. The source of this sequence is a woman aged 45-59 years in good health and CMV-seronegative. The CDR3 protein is CASNQQQPLRPYQPQHF. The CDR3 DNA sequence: TGTGCCAGCAATCAGCAACAGCCCCTTCGTCCGTATCAGCCCCAGCATTTT.